Reported below is one T cell receptor (beta chain). Its antigen is currently unknown. The entry originates in a study of T cells in localized non-small cell lung cancer. Study observations and caveats: Since sequencing was restricted to only one region of the tumor, intratumor heterogeneity remains a possibility. Appearances in adjacent lung were noted for a median roughly 50 of the top 100 tumor clones. Elevated blood T cell density was associated with longer overall survival. Clonality of T cells reached its maximum in uninvolved adjacent lung, surpassing tumor.

Libraries were prepared by immunoSEQ multiplex PCR; TCRdb keeps only in-frame clonotypes and omits some of them. Of tens of thousands of clones detected, 85% to 90% appear once; the ten largest clones hold less than 25%. V gave up 4 bases and J gave up 4 bases, with 8 bases separating them. Germline CDR1 is MDHEN and CDR2 is SYDVKM. The CDR3 consists of 13 residues. This clonotype was sampled from a woman aged 35-75 years with stage I squamous cell lung carcinoma. The V call is TRBV28, the J call TRBJ1-5; possible D gene TRBD1, 6 bases. The sequences come from peripheral blood, collected before any cancer treatment. The CDR3 DNA follows: TGTGCCAGCAGTTCGACAGGAAATCAGCCCCAGCATTTT. Encoded protein: CASSSTGNQPQHF.